This entry is about one T cell receptor (beta chain). CDR1 and CDR2 (germline): SGHDN, FVKESK. This CDR3 has 13 amino acids. V lost 1 base to trimming and J lost 4 bases, with 8 bases between them. TCRdb keeps only in-frame clones here, not all; method: immunoSEQ multiplex PCR. The sample shows about 160,000 clones, roughly 80% of them seen only once. The data derive from a study of blood T cell repertoires in COVID-19. At the level of the study: Donors in the United States, Italy and Spain gave samples during acute or convalescent COVID-19.

The receptor was isolated from a woman aged 80 or over with acute or convalescent COVID-19. The sequencing sample was made of peripheral blood. The chain combines TRBV14 with TRBJ2-7, with unresolved D. Here the CDR3 DNA reads TGTGCCAGCAGCCAAGCCCTCCAGTACGAGCAGTACTTC. It codes for CASSQALQYEQYF.